Presented here are 20 T cell receptor beta chains from one specimen sequenced in a study of blood T cell repertoires in COVID-19. Assay used: immunoSEQ multiplex PCR; TCRdb lists only in-frame clones, some missing. The profile shows some 150,000 clones, more than 70% of them singletons. Material for sequencing was peripheral blood. The receptors shown here come from a woman aged 55-75 years with acute or convalescent COVID-19.

The chain employs TRBV27 and TRBJ1-2; 7 bases fit TRBD1. J was trimmed by 14 bases and V by 5 bases; bases with no gene match: 17. Germline loops: CDR1 MNHEY, CDR2 SMNVEV (reference sequence). The CDR3 has 14 residues. The CDR3 DNA reads TGTGCCAGCAGTCCCGATCGGCTCGAGGGGGCCCGGACCTTC. Its translation: CASSPDRLEGARTF.

This clone was seen a handful of times. The chain carries TRBV7-9 and TRBJ2-1, with a weak D call TRBD1 (6 bases). Germline values: CDR1 SEHNR, CDR2 FQNEAQ (reference sequence). The CDR3 covers 17 residues. With 0 bases removed from V and 2 bases from J, the gap between germline ends came to 14 bases. This chain's CDR3 is CASSLARGQTPYNEQFF. In nucleotides, the CDR3 is TGTGCCAGCAGCTTAGCACGCGGACAGACCCCCTACAATGAGCAGTTCTTC.

The rearrangement uses TRBV5-1 and TRBJ2-2; D remains unclear. Trimming took 1 base from V and 2 from J, leaving 9 bases between them. The CDR3 covers 15 residues. From germline, CDR1 is SGHRS and CDR2 YFSETQ. The CDR3 region is CASSLLTLNTGELFF. DNA of the CDR3: TGCGCCAGCAGCTTGTTGACACTCAACACCGGGGAGCTGTTTTTT.

CDR3 sequence (DNA): TGTGCCAGCAGCCAAGATCTGGGCAGCCCTTCCTACGAGCAGTACTTC. Translation gives CASSQDLGSPSYEQYF. The chain is built from TRBV3-1 (or the pseudogene TRBV3-2) and TRBJ2-7; D is ambiguous. Trimming stripped 0 bases from V and 1 base from J, with 13 bases between. The CDR3 is 16 amino acids. The germline gives CDR1 LGHDT, CDR2 YNNKEL (reference sequence).

The chain is built from TRBV7-9 and TRBJ1-2; D ambiguous. Germline CDR1 SEHNR, CDR2 FQNEAQ (reference sequence). The length of the CDR3 is 15 residues. Trimming cost V 5 bases and J 7 bases, with 20 bases left between them. The CDR3 sequence: CASSPSAGPGGGYTF. In nucleotides, the CDR3 is TGTGCCAGCAGCCCGTCGGCCGGTCCTGGAGGTGGCTACACCTTC.

The chain combines TRBV19 with TRBJ1-3; no definite D call. The CDR3 runs 15 residues. Germline CDR1 LNHDA, CDR2 SQIVND (reference sequence). The V end lost 3 bases, the J end lost 0 bases, and 9 bases lay between the germline ends. The DNA of the CDR3 is TGTGCCAGTAGTATCAAGAGGCCCTCTGGAAACACCATATATTTT. Residues: CASSIKRPSGNTIYF.

This clone showed up just once. The V gene is TRBV6-5, the J gene TRBJ1-4; 9 bases match TRBD1. The V gene's germline CDR1 is MNHEY and CDR2 SVGAGI. CDR3 length equals 15 residues. J was trimmed by 7 bases and V by 6 bases; bases with no gene match: 9. The CDR3 DNA is TGTGCCAGCAGCGACACAGGGGGCGCGGGTGAAAAACTGTTTTTT. Protein: CASSDTGGAGEKLFF.

V is TRBV2 and J is TRBJ1-5; weak D call: TRBD1 (5 bases). The CDR3 runs to 16 residues. Looked up from germline, CDR1 is SNHLY and CDR2 is FYNNEI. Trimming stripped 3 bases from V and 0 bases from J, with 12 bases between. CDR3: CASSERDANSNQPQHF. The CDR3 DNA reads as TGTGCCAGCAGTGAGCGGGACGCCAATAGCAATCAGCCCCAGCATTTT.

This sequence joins TRBV9 and TRBJ1-6; D perhaps matches TRBD1 (6 bases). The germline V gene has CDR1 SGDLS and CDR2 YYNGEE. The CDR3 is made up of 16 amino acids. Trimming removed 3 bases at V and 6 bases at J, with 16 bases between. The CDR3 DNA is TGTGCCAGCAGCGCCTCCCGGGACAACTCTAATTCACCCCTCCACTTT. It translates to CASSASRDNSNSPLHF.

The CDR3 bases are TGTGCCAGCTCATTAGGGGCGAATGCCATGAACACTGAAGCTTTCTTT. This translates into CASSLGANAMNTEAFF. The rearrangement links TRBV18 to TRBJ1-1; the D gene is possibly TRBD1 (5 bases). CDR3 length equals 16 residues. The germline gives CDR1 KGHSH, CDR2 LQKENI. With 5 bases removed from V and 0 bases from J, the gap between germline ends came to 16 bases.

The chain is built from TRBV5-1 and TRBJ2-5, with 7 nucleotides matching TRBD2. Germline CDR1 is SGHRS and CDR2 is YFSETQ. V lost 3 bases and J lost 1; bases outside the gene matches: 3. This CDR3 has 14 amino acids. The CDR3 bases are TGCGCCAGCAGCTCCACTAGCGCCCAAGAGACCCAGTACTTC. This sequence encodes CASSSTSAQETQYF.

The genes are TRBV18 and TRBJ2-1; 9 bases match TRBD1. The CDR3 is made up of 17 amino acids. Germline CDR1 and CDR2: KGHSH and LQKENI. V lost 0 bases, J lost 6 bases, and 9 bases stayed unmatched. CDR3 DNA: TGTGCCAGCTCACCACCCTGGGGGACAGGGAAGGTCAATGAGCAGTTCTTC. It specifies CASSPPWGTGKVNEQFF. Filled out from reference TRBV18 and TRBJ2-1, the complete variable domain reads NAGVMQNPRHLVRRRGQEARLRCSPMKGHSHVYWYRQLPEEGLKFMVYLQKENIIDESGMPKERFSAEFPKEGPSILRIQQVVRGDSAAYFCASSPPWGTGKVNEQFFGPGTRLTVL.

The chain is built from TRBV4-3 and TRBJ2-3, with 8 bases lining up with TRBD2. V was clipped by 2 bases and J by 7 bases; unmatched bases: 5. In germline, CDR1 is LGHNA, CDR2 YSLEER. CDR3 length: 14 residues. The DNA for the CDR3 is TGCGCCAGCAGCCAAAGCGGGGGCCCGAATACGCAGTATTTT. It codes for CASSQSGGPNTQYF.

The chain recombines TRBV25-1 with TRBJ2-6; D unresolved. Germline V gene lookup returns CDR1 MGHDK and CDR2 SYGVNS. V shed 4 bases and J shed 6 bases, with 7 bases lying between them. The CDR3 spans 13 residues. CDR3 nucleotide sequence: TGTGCCAGCAGTGCCCGCGAGGCCAACGTCCTGACTTTC. It codes for CASSAREANVLTF.

This chain uses TRBV7-9 with TRBJ1-2; a weak D match, TRBD1 (5 bases). This CDR3 is 15 amino acids long. Looked up from germline, CDR1 is SEHNR and CDR2 is FQNEAQ (reference sequence). V lost 2 bases to trimming and J lost 6 bases, with 16 bases between them. The CDR3 protein is CASSLNSYRTHGYTF. The CDR3 nucleotides are TGTGCCAGCAGCTTAAATTCGTACAGGACCCATGGCTACACCTTC.

The rearrangement links TRBV29-1 to TRBJ2-7; 15 nucleotides align to TRBD2. V dropped 7 bases and J dropped 5; count of bases not matched to a gene: 6. This CDR3 region has 14 residues. The germline CDR1 and CDR2 sequences are SQVTM and ANQGSEA. The chain's CDR3 is CSAGLAGGFHEQYF. In nucleotides, the CDR3 is TGCAGCGCGGGACTAGCGGGGGGTTTCCACGAGCAGTACTTC.

The chain links TRBV6-4 to TRBJ2-2; TRBD1 matches 9 bases. The CDR3 spans 15 residues. Germline-derived CDR1 and CDR2 are MRHNA and SNTAGT. V was pared by 7 bases and J by 4 bases, with 7 bases of the junction left unmatched. This CDR3 is CASNPTGGPTGELFF. The CDR3 DNA reads TGTGCCAGCAACCCCACAGGGGGCCCCACCGGGGAGCTGTTTTTT.

This chain joins TRBV10-1 and TRBJ1-1; no firm D call. Trimming stripped 5 bases from V and 5 bases from J, with 15 bases between. This CDR3 has 14 amino acids. The germline gives CDR1 WNHNN, CDR2 SYGVQD (reference sequence). The CDR3 nucleotides are TGCGCCAGCAGTAACCGACATGGAGGGACTGAAGCTTTCTTT. Translating gives CASSNRHGGTEAFF.

The chain joins TRBV3-1 (or the pseudogene TRBV3-2) to TRBJ2-7; TRBD1 agrees at 9 bases. With V trimmed by 3 bases and J by 5 bases, 11 bases remained unmatched. The CDR3 covers 16 residues. Germline CDR1 and CDR2: LGHDT and YNNKEL (reference sequence). CDR3 sequence (DNA): TGTGCCAGCAGCCATGAGTTGGACAGGGGTTATGACGAGCAGTACTTC. Its translation: CASSHELDRGYDEQYF.

This chain joins TRBV18 and TRBJ2-5, with TRBD2 as a possible D gene (5 bases). CDR1 KGHSH and CDR2 LQKENI come from the germline V gene. CDR3 size: 13 residues. Trimming removed 5 bases from V and 5 bases from J, with 12 bases in between. CDR3 nucleotide sequence: TGTGCCAGCTCAGGAGGACGGCCCGAGACCCAGTACTTC. This gives the protein CASSGGRPETQYF.